This TCR beta chain was sequenced for a study of human T cells and chemical hapten exposure. Study observations and caveats: Expanded TCRs showed more large CDR3 clusters than pre-sensitization or healthy control sets.

As the library was built, unique molecular identifiers were attached to individual cDNA molecules. One entry per CDR3 protein, called by TCRdb with MiXCR from the RACE reads. The sample has 35,000 to 45,000 distinct CDR3 sequences, about 8.9% seen once. On this clonotype itself: What it recognizes is unknown.

Specified time point: patch test 2, 6 weeks after DPC sensitization. The treatment is: therapeutic diphenylcyclopropenone sensitization with weekly scalp DPC. Venepuncture was done earlier than the placement of each patch test. This clonotype was obtained from a woman in her forties with alopecia areata. Some clones in this sample may be carry-over from other donors' samples. Sequences were derived from whole blood, sampled in connection with sensitization to the hapten diphenylcyclopropenone (DPC).

CDR3 in amino acids: CASQTGGNSPLHF. The CDR3, as DNA: TGTGCCAGCCAAACAGGGGGGAATTCACCCCTCCACTTT. V usage is TRBV9 and J usage is TRBJ1-6, with 8 bases matching TRBD1. Germline loops: CDR1 SGDLS, CDR2 YYNGEE. The junction had 4 bases not matched to a gene; V was cut back by 7 bases and J by 7 bases. The CDR3 has 13 amino acids.